What follows are 21 T cell receptor beta chains derived from one specimen sequenced in a study of chemoradiotherapy in HPV16-positive cancers. Clones were read by immunoSEQ multiplex PCR, and TCRdb kept only the in-frame ones, dropping some. Of roughly 23,000 clones listed, 73% are singletons. The specimen was collected from a patient who underwent chemoradiotherapy. Receptors originate from a human donor with HPV-associated anogenital cancer.

The V call is TRBV12-2, the J call TRBJ1-2; the tabulated D call, TRBD1, remains unverified against the DNA. TRBV12-2 is classified as a pseudogene. CDR3 length equals 16 residues. As DNA, the CDR3 is TGTGCAAGCCGACCGGACAGGGATCTCCGTAGTGATGGCTACACCTTC. Residues: CASRPDRDLRSDGYTF.

Only one count was recorded for this clone. J is TRBJ2-7 and V is TRBV11-1; 10 nucleotides agree with TRBD2. Germline V lookup: CDR1 SGHAT, CDR2 FQDESV (reference sequence). CDR3 length: 16 residues. Losses at the gene ends were 5 bases for V and 0 bases for J; bases not matched to a gene: 7. CDR3 DNA: TGTGCCAGCAGCCCCCGACTAGCGGGTCACTCCTACGAGCAGTACTTC. Translated, it gives CASSPRLAGHSYEQYF.

Here the CDR3 DNA reads TGTGCCAGTAGTATAACAGGAACGAGCTCCTACGAGCAGTACTTC. This translates into CASSITGTSSYEQYF. The genes are TRBV19 and TRBJ2-7; a possible D gene is TRBD1 (5 bases). V was cut by 2 bases and J by 0 bases, with 11 bases left in between. Germline assignment: CDR1 LNHDA and CDR2 SQIVND (reference sequence). The CDR3 length is 15 residues.

In nucleotides, the CDR3 is TGCAGCGTGGAGGGTCCGGGAACTGGGGCCAACGTCCTGACTTTC. Its translation: CSVEGPGTGANVLTF. V and J are TRBV29-1 and TRBJ2-6; possible D gene TRBD2, 6 bases. Germline-derived CDR1 and CDR2 are SQVTM and ANQGSEA. There are 15 residues in the CDR3. V was cut by 6 bases and J by 2 bases, with 14 bases left in between.

The rearrangement uses TRBV27 and TRBJ1-6; 9 positions match TRBD1. V shed 2 bases, J shed 9 bases, and the junction held 2 bases outside the gene matches. The germline V gene has CDR1 MNHEY and CDR2 SMNVEV (reference sequence). The CDR3 has 14 residues. The CDR3: CASSLGQGFSPLHF. The CDR3 coding sequence is TGTGCCAGCAGTTTAGGACAGGGGTTTTCACCCCTCCACTTT.

The V call is TRBV4-1, the J call TRBJ2-7; D is undetermined. CDR3 length: 14 amino acids. Trimming cost V 3 bases and J 0 bases, with 9 bases left between them. CDR1 is MGHRA and CDR2 is YSYEKL in the germline V gene. In DNA, the CDR3 is TGCGCCAGCAGCCATGATGGGATCTCCTACGAGCAGTACTTC. This encodes CASSHDGISYEQYF.

This clone was picked up a small number of times. J is TRBJ2-5 and V is TRBV29-1, with 7 bases identical to TRBD1. This CDR3 contains 10 residues. Germline V CDR1 and CDR2: SQVTM, ANQGSEA. Here the CDR3 reads CSAEQGDQYF. DNA of the CDR3: TGCAGTGCTGAGCAGGGGGACCAGTACTTC.

The V call is TRBV7-8, the J call TRBJ2-3; D might be TRBD1 (5 bases). In germline, CDR1 is SGHVS, CDR2 FQNEAQ. The V end lost 6 bases, the J end lost 4 bases, and 14 bases lay between the germline ends. This CDR3 region has 14 residues. The CDR3 spells CASSLEGDSDTQYF. CDR3 in DNA: TGTGCCAGCAGTCTCGAAGGGGATTCAGATACGCAGTATTTT.

The rearrangement joins TRBV5-1 to TRBJ1-1; no clear D gene. The CDR3 contains 14 residues. Trimming removed 1 base at V and 0 bases at J, with 7 bases between. Germline assignment: CDR1 SGHRS and CDR2 YFSETQ. CDR3 in amino acids: CASSLNGVNTEAFF. The CDR3 nucleotides read TGCGCCAGCAGCTTGAACGGAGTGAACACTGAAGCTTTCTTT. Full variable domain (outside the CDR3, taken from reference TRBV5-1 and TRBJ1-1): KAGVTQTPRYLIKTRGQQVTLSCSPISGHRSVSWYQQTPGQGLQFLFEYFSETQRNKGNFPGRFSGRQFSNSRSEMNVSTLELGDSALYLCASSLNGVNTEAFFGQGTRLTVV.

The J gene is TRBJ2-7, the V gene TRBV27, with a weak D call TRBD1 (5 bases). CDR1 and CDR2 (germline): MNHEY, SMNVEV (reference sequence). This CDR3 has 14 residues. V lost 5 bases and J 0 bases, leaving 11 bases between the germline ends. In DNA form, the CDR3 reads TGTGCCAGCAGTACCCGGACACTCTCCTACGAGCAGTACTTC. Its protein is CASSTRTLSYEQYF.

This rearrangement joins TRBV28 to TRBJ1-3; D unresolved. V was shortened by 5 bases and J by 0 bases, with 14 bases between the two germline ends. The germline CDR1 and CDR2 sequences are MDHEN and SYDVKM. The CDR3 spans 16 residues. DNA of the CDR3: TGTGCCAGCAGTGAGACCCGGATCTCCTCTGGAAACACCATATATTTT. Amino acid sequence: CASSETRISSGNTIYF.

V gene TRBV5-1 combines with J gene TRBJ2-6; the match to TRBD1 covers 7 bases. V lost 0 bases and J lost 4; bases outside the gene matches: 4. The germline V gene has CDR1 SGHRS and CDR2 YFSETQ. The CDR3 has 16 amino acids. This CDR3 reads CASSLDGTAGANVLTF. As DNA, the CDR3 is TGCGCCAGCAGCTTGGACGGGACAGCCGGGGCCAACGTCCTGACTTTC.

CDR3 in amino acids: CASSPRGLITDTQYF. The CDR3 DNA is TGTGCCAGCAGCCCCCGGGGGCTTATCACAGATACGCAGTATTTT. The rearrangement uses TRBV7-9 and TRBJ2-3, with D possibly called TRBD1 or TRBD2 (6 bases each). The germline V and J ends were trimmed by 5 bases and 2 bases, with 14 bases remaining between them. The V gene's germline CDR1 is SEHNR and CDR2 FQNEAQ (reference sequence). The CDR3 spans 15 residues.

The chain combines TRBV4-2 with TRBJ2-1, with 7 bases matching TRBD2. Trimming removed 6 bases from V and 10 bases from J; junction bases left unmatched: 6. This CDR3 is 12 amino acids long. CDR1 and CDR2 from the germline V gene are LGHNA and YNFKEQ. The CDR3 reads CASSRLAGEQFF. CDR3 DNA: TGTGCCAGCAGTCGACTAGCTGGGGAGCAGTTCTTC.

CDR3: CAISGTDYEQYF. The DNA of the CDR3 is TGTGCCATCAGCGGGACGGACTACGAGCAGTACTTC. V is TRBV10-3 and J is TRBJ2-7; possibly TRBD1 or TRBD2 for D (5 bases each). This CDR3 has 12 amino acids. The germline V and J ends were trimmed by 6 bases and 3 bases, with 9 bases remaining between them. Looked up from germline, CDR1 is ENHRY and CDR2 is SYGVKD.

The chain recombines TRBV30 with TRBJ2-3, with D perhaps TRBD2 (5 bases). Germline CDR1 is GTSNPN and CDR2 is SVGIG (reference sequence). Trimming removed 4 bases from V and 6 bases from J, with 11 bases in between. The length of the CDR3 is 12 residues. CDR3 sequence (DNA): TGTGCCTGGATGAGGGTATTGGATACGCAGTATTTT. Translated, it gives CAWMRVLDTQYF.

The chain recombines TRBV6-5 with TRBJ1-3; D remains unclear. CDR3 length: 16 amino acids. V was trimmed by 0 bases and J by 3 bases, leaving 12 bases between them. Germline V gene data show CDR1 as MNHEY and CDR2 as SVGAGI. The CDR3 DNA follows: TGTGCCAGCAGTTACTCCGAGAGAGAGGGTGGAAACACCATATATTTT. It is translated as CASSYSEREGGNTIYF.

The V gene is TRBV30, the J gene TRBJ2-7, with 9 positions matching TRBD1. This CDR3 region has 14 residues. The V and J ends lost 0 bases and 7 bases, in that order; junction bases with no gene match: 7. CDR1 is GTSNPN, CDR2 SVGIG, per germline (reference sequence). The CDR3 nucleotides are TGTGCCTGGAGTGTATCGGGACAGGGAGTGGAGCAGTACTTC. Its protein product is CAWSVSGQGVEQYF.

The chain joins TRBV5-1 to TRBJ1-6, with a tentative D call TRBD1 (6 bases). This CDR3 is 16 amino acids long. Germline CDR1 SGHRS, CDR2 YFSETQ. Trimming removed 6 bases at V and 6 bases at J, with 19 bases between. For the CDR3, the DNA is TGCGCCAGCAATTCCGGTGTTGGGGGCGGTAATTCACCCCTCCACTTT. It translates to CASNSGVGGGNSPLHF.

This clone has only a few counts. This chain links TRBV4-1 with TRBJ2-7; 11 bases map to TRBD2. This CDR3 is built from 17 residues. The V gene end was trimmed by 6 bases and the J gene end by 0 bases; junction bases not matched to a gene: 10. Germline CDR1 MGHRA, CDR2 YSYEKL. The CDR3 DNA reads TGCGCCAGCAGTCCAGCACTAGCGGGAGCCAGCTCCTACGAGCAGTACTTC. Its translation is CASSPALAGASSYEQYF.

The chain is built from TRBV5-6 and TRBJ2-7; D is tentatively TRBD1 or TRBD2 (5 bases each). V was trimmed by 5 bases and J by 6 bases, leaving 18 bases between them. This CDR3 has 14 amino acids. The germline gives CDR1 SGHDT, CDR2 YYEEEE. CDR3 protein: CASSPRGGNAEQYF. As DNA, the CDR3 is TGTGCCAGCAGTCCGCGTGGGGGAAATGCCGAGCAGTACTTC.